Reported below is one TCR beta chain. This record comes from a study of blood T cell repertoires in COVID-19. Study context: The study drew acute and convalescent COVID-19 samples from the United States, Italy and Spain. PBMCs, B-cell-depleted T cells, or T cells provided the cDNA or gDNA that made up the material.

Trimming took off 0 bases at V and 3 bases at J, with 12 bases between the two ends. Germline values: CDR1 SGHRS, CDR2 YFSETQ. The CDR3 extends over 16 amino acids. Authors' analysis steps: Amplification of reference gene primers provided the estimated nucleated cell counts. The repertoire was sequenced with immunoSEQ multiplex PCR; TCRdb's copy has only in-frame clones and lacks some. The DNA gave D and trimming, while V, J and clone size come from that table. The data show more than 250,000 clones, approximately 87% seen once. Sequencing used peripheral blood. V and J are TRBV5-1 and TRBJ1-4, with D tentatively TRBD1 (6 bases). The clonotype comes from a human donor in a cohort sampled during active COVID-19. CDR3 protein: CASSLGTGLSNEKLFF. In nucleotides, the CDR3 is TGCGCCAGCAGCTTGGGTACAGGGTTATCTAATGAAAAACTGTTTTTT. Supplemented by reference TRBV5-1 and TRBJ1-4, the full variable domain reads KAGVTQTPRYLIKTRGQQVTLSCSPISGHRSVSWYQQTPGQGLQFLFEYFSETQRNKGNFPGRFSGRQFSNSRSEMNVSTLELGDSALYLCASSLGTGLSNEKLFFGSGTQLSVL.